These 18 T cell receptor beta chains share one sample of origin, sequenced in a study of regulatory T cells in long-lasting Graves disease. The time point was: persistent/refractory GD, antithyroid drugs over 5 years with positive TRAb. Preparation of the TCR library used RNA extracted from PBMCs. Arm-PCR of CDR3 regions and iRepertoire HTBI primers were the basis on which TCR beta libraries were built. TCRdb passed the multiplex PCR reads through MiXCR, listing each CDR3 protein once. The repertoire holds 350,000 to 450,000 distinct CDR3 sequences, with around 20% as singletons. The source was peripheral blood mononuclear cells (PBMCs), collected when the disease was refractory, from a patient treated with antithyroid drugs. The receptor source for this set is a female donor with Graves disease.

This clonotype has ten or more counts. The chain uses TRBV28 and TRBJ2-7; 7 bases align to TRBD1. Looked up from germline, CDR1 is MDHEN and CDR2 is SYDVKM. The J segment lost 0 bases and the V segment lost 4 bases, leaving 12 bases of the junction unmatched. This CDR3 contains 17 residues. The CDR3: CASSSLTTGWLSYEQYF. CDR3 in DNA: TGTGCCAGCAGTTCCCTTACGACAGGGTGGCTCTCCTACGAGCAGTACTTC.

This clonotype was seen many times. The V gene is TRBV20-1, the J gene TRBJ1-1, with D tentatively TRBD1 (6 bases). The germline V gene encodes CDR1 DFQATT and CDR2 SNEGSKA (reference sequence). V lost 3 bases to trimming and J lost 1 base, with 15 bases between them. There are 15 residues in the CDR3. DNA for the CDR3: TGCAGTGCTAGTGTGGCAGGGGTGGGGAACACTGAAGCTTTCTTT. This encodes CSASVAGVGNTEAFF.

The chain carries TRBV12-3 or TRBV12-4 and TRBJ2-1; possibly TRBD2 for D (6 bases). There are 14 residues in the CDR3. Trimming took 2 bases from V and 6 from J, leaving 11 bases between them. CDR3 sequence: CASSLSGPGNEQFF. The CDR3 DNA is TGTGCCAGCAGTTTAAGCGGGCCAGGCAATGAGCAGTTCTTC.

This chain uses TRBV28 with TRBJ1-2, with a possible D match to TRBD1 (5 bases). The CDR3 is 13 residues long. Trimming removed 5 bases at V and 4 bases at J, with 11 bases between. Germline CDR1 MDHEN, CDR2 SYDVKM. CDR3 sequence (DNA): TGTGCCAGCAGTCCACCGGGACTCTATGGCTACACCTTC. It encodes CASSPPGLYGYTF.

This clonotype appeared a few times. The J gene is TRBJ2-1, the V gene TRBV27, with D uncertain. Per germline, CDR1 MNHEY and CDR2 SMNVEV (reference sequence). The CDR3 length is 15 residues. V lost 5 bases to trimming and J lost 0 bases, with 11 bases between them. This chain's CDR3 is CASSTDWSSYNEQFF. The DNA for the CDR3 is TGTGCCAGCAGTACCGACTGGAGCTCCTACAATGAGCAGTTCTTC.

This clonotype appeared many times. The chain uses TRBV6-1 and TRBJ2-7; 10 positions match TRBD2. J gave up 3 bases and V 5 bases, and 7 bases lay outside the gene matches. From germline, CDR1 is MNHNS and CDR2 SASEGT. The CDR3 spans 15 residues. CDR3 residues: CASSTPLAGSYEQYF. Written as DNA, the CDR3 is TGTGCCAGCAGTACCCCACTAGCGGGAAGCTACGAGCAGTACTTC.

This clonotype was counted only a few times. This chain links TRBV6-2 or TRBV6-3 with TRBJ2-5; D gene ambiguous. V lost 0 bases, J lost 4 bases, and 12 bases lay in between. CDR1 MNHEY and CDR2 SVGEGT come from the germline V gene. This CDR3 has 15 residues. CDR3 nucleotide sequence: TGTGCCAGCAGTTACTCCACGACCCTGGGAGAGACCCAGTACTTC. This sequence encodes CASSYSTTLGETQYF.

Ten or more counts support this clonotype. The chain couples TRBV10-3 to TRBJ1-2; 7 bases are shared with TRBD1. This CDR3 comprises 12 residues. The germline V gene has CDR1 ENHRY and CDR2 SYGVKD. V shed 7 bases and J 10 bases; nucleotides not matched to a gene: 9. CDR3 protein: CAITTGQADYTF. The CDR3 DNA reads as TGTGCCATCACCACCGGACAGGCGGACTACACCTTC.

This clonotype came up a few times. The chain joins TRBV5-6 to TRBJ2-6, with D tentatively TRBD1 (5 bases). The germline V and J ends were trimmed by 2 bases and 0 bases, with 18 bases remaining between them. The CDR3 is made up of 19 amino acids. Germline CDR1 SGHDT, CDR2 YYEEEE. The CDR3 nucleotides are TGTGCCAGCAGCTTCCACGACAGCTCCTTAAGCTCTGGGGCCAACGTCCTGACTTTC. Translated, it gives CASSFHDSSLSSGANVLTF.

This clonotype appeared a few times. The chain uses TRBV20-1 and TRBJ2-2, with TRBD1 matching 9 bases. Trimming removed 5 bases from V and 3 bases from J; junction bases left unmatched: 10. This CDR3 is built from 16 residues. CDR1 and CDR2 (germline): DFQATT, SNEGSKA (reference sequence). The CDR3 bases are TGCAGTGCTGCGGAGAGTACAGGGGGCGACACCGGGGAGCTGTTTTTT. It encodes CSAAESTGGDTGELFF.

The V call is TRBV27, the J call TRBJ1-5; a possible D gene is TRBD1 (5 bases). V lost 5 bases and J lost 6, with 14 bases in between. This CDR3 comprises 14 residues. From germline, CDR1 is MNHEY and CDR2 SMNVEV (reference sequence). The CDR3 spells CASSPGTWGQPQHF. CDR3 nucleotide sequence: TGTGCCAGCAGTCCTGGGACTTGGGGTCAGCCCCAGCATTTT.

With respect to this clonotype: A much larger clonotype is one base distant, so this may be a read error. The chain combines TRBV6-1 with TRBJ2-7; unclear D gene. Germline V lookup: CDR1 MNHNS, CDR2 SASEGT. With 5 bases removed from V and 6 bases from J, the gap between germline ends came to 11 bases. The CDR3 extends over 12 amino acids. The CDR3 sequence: CASSHTGGEQYF. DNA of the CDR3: TGTGCCAGCAGTCATACTGGCGGCGAGCAGTACTTC.

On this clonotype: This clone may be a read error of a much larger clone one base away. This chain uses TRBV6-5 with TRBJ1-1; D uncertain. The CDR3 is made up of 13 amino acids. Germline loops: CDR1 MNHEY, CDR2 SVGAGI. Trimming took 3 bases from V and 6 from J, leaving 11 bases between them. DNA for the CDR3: TGTGCCAGCAGTTATTCAGAGGGCTCTGAAGCTTTCTTT. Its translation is CASSYSEGSEAFF.

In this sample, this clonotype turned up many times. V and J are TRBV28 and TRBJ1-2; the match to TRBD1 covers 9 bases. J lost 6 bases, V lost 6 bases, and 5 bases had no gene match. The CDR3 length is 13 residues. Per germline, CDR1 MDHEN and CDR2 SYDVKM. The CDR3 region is CASSPRDRDGYTF. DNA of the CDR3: TGTGCCAGCAGCCCCCGGGACAGGGATGGCTACACCTTC.

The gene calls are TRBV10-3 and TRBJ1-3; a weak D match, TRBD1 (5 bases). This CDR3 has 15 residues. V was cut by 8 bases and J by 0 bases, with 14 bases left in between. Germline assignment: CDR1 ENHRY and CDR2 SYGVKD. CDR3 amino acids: CAISQGTTSGNTIYF. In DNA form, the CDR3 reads TGTGCCATCTCGCAGGGAACAACCTCTGGAAACACCATATATTTT.

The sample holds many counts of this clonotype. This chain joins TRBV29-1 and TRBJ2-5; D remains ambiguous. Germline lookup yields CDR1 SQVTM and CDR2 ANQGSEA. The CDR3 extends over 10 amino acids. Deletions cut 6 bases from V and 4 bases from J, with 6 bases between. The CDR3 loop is CSVSGETQYF. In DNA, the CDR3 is TGCAGCGTCTCCGGAGAGACCCAGTACTTC.

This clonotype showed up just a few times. CDR3 in DNA: TGTGCCAGCAGCTTCAGGGTCTCCTCCTACAATGAGCAGTTCTTC. It is translated as CASSFRVSSYNEQFF. The rearrangement joins TRBV5-6 to TRBJ2-1; TRBD1 is a possible D gene (5 bases). Germline CDR1 and CDR2: SGHDT and YYEEEE. V lost 2 bases, J lost 0 bases, and 9 bases lay in between. The CDR3 extends over 15 amino acids.

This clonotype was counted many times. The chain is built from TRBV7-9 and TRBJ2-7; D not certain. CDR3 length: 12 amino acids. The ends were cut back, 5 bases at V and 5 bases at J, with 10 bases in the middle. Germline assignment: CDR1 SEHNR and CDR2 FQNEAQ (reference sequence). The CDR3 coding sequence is TGTGCCAGCAGCCCCCTCTACGACGAGCAGTACTTC. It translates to CASSPLYDEQYF.